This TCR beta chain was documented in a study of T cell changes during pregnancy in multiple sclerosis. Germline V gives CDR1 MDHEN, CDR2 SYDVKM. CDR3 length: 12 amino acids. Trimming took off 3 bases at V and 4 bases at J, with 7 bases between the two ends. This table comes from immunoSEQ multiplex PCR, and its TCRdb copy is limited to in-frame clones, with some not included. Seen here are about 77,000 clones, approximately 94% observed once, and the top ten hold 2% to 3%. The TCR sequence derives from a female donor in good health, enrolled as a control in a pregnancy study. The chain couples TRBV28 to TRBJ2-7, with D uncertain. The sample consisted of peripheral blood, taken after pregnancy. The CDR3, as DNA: TGTGCCAGCAGTTTCGGTCGGTACGAGCAGTACTTC. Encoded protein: CASSFGRYEQYF. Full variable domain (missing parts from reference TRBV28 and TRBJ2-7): DVKVTQSSRYLVKRTGEKVFLECVQDMDHENMFWYRQDPGLGLRLIYFSYDVKMKEKGDIPEGYSVSREKKERFSLILESASTNQTSMYLCASSFGRYEQYFGPGTRLTVT.